The clone carrying this T cell receptor beta chain was found a few times. Sequenced by immunoSEQ multiplex PCR; TCRdb stores in-frame clones only, minus some. Of approximately 70,000 clones listed, roughly 84% were seen once; the top ten hold approximately 9.2%. The sample is drawn from a study of blood T cell repertoires in COVID-19. At the level of the study: PBMCs, B-cell-depleted T cells, or T cells provided the cDNA or gDNA that made up the material.

The germline gives CDR1 MGHRA, CDR2 YSYEKL. V was clipped by 4 bases and J by 5 bases; unmatched bases: 8. The length of the CDR3 is 15 residues. The source of this sequence is a woman in her forties or fifties with acute or convalescent COVID-19. The chain links TRBV4-1 to TRBJ2-7; the match to TRBD1 covers 10 bases. The sequenced material came from peripheral blood. In DNA form, the CDR3 reads TGCGCCAGCAGCCCCCCCGGGACAGGGGCCCACGAGCAGTACTTC. Translated, it gives CASSPPGTGAHEQYF.